In its sample, the clone carrying this TCR beta chain was seen many times. Authors of the study amplified TCR beta CDR3 regions from RNA transcripts. Carried out on the TCR CDR3, a first-round RT-PCR used the HTBI primer set. TCRdb re-called the multiplex PCR reads through MiXCR, storing one row per CDR3 protein. The table shows about 420,000 distinct CDR3 sequences, with roughly 15% occurring only once. This sample stems from a study of T cells in Graves' hyperthyroidism and ophthalmopathy. With 1 base clipped from V and 6 bases from J, the junction kept 6 bases outside the gene matches. Germline loops: CDR1 SGHTA, CDR2 FQGNSA. This CDR3 region has 15 residues.

This sequence joins TRBV7-2 and TRBJ2-7, with TRBD2 identical over 10 bases. Sequencing input: blood. The origin of this receptor is a woman under 30 with Graves' hyperthyroidism. The CDR3 loop is CASSLVASGSGEQYF. For the CDR3, the DNA is TGTGCCAGCAGCTTAGTGGCTAGCGGGAGCGGCGAGCAGTACTTC.